This TCR beta chain was documented in a study of identical twins. MiXCR was run by TCRdb on the 5' RACE reads, yielding one entry per CDR3 protein. The table has more than 400,000 distinct CDR3 sequences, roughly 15% seen once. This clonotype has only a few counts. The CDR3 spans 12 residues. The V gene lost 4 bases and the J gene lost 2 bases, with 5 bases spanning the gap. Germline-derived CDR1 and CDR2 are LNHDA and SQIVND (reference sequence). Donors uniformly comprised healthy Caucasians. The data also belong to a second study, concerning yellow fever vaccine responses in identical twins. That source notes: Reportedly, the T cell response mounted by twins to vaccine seemed partly convergent, partly personalized.

The chain uses TRBV19 and TRBJ2-5; D not resolved. Sequenced input: CD4+ T cells sorted from blood. The origin of this receptor is a woman between 18 and 30 years old in good health. The CDR3 coding sequence is TGTGCCAGTAGTACCCAACAAGAGACCCAGTACTTC. Its protein product is CASSTQQETQYF.